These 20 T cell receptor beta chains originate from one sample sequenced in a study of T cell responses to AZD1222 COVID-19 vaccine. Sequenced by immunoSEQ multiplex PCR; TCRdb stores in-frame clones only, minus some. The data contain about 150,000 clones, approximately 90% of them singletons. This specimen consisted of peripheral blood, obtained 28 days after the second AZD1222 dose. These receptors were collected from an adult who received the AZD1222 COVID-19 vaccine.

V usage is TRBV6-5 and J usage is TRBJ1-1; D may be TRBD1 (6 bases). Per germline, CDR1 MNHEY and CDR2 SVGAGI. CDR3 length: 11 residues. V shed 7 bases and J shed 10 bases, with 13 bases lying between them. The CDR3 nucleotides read TGTGCCAGCACCGGACAGACGGGAGCTTTCTTT. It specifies CASTGQTGAFF.

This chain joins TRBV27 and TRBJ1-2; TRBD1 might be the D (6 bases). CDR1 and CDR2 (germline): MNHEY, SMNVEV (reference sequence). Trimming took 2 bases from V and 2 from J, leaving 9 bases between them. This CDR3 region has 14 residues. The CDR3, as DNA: TGTGCCAGCAGTTTAGGACAGAACAACTATGGCTACACCTTC. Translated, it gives CASSLGQNNYGYTF.

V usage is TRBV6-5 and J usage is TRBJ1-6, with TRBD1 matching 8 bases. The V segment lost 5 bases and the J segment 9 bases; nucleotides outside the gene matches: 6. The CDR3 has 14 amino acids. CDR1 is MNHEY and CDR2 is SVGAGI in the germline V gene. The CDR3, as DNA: TGTGCCAGCAGTCTAGGACAGGGAATTTCACCCCTCCACTTT. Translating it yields CASSLGQGISPLHF.

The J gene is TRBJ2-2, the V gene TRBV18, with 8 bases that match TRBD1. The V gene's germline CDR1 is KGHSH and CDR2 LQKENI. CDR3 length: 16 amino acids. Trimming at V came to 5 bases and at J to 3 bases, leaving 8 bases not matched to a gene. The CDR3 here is CASSAFLTGDTGELFF. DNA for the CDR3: TGTGCCAGCTCAGCTTTCTTGACAGGGGACACCGGGGAGCTGTTTTTT. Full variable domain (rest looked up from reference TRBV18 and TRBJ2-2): NAGVMQNPRHLVRRRGQEARLRCSPMKGHSHVYWYRQLPEEGLKFMVYLQKENIIDESGMPKERFSAEFPKEGPSILRIQQVVRGDSAAYFCASSAFLTGDTGELFFGEGSRLTVL.

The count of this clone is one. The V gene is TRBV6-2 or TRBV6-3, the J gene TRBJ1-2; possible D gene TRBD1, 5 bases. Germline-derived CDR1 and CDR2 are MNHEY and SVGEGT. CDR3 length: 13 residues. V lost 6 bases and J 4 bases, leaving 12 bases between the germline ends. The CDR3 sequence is CASSSRQGYGYTF. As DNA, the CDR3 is TGTGCCAGCAGCTCCAGGCAGGGCTATGGCTACACCTTC.

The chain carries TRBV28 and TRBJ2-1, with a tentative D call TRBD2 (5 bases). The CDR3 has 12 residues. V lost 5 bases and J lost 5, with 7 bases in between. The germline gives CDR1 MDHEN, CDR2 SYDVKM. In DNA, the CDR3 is TGTGCCAGCAGTATCGGGGACAATGAGCAGTTCTTC. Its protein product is CASSIGDNEQFF. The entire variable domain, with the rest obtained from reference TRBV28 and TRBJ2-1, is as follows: DVKVTQSSRYLVKRTGEKVFLECVQDMDHENMFWYRQDPGLGLRLIYFSYDVKMKEKGDIPEGYSVSREKKERFSLILESASTNQTSMYLCASSIGDNEQFFGPGTRLTVL.

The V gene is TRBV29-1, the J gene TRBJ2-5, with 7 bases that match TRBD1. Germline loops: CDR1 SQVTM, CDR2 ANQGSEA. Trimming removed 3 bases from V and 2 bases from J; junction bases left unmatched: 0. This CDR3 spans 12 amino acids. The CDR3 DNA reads TGCAGCGTTGACAGGGGGCAAGAGACCCAGTACTTC. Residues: CSVDRGQETQYF. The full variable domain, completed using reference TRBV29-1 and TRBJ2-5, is SAVISQKPSRDICQRGTSLTIQCQVDSQVTMMFWYRQQPGQSLTLIATANQGSEATYESGFVIDKFPISRPNLTFSTLTVSNMSPEDSSIYLCSVDRGQETQYFGPGTRLLVL.

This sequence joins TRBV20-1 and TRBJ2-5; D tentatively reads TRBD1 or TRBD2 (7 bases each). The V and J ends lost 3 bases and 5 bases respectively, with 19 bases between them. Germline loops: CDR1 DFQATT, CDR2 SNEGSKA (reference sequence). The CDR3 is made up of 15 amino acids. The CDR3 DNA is TGCAGTGCTAGTCCCCTCACAGGGGAGGGGGAGACCCAGTACTTC. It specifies CSASPLTGEGETQYF.

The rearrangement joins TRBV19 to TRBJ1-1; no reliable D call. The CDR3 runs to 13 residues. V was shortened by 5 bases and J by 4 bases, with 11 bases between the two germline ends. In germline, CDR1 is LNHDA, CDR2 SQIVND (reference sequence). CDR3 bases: TGTGCCAGTAGTGACTCCGGGATCACTGAAGCTTTCTTT. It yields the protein CASSDSGITEAFF.

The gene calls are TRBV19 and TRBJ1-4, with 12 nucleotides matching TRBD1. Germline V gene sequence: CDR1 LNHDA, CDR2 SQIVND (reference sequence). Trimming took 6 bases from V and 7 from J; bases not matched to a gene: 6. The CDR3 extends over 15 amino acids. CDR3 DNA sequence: TGTGCCAGTAGATCCGGGACAGGGGGCAGTGAAAAACTGTTTTTT. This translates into CASRSGTGGSEKLFF.

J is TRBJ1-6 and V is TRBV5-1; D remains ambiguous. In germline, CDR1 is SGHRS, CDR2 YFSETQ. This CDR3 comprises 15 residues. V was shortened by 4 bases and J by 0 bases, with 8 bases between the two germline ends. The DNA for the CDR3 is TGCGCCAGCAGCGTTAGCCTCTCCTATAATTCACCCCTCCACTTT. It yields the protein CASSVSLSYNSPLHF.

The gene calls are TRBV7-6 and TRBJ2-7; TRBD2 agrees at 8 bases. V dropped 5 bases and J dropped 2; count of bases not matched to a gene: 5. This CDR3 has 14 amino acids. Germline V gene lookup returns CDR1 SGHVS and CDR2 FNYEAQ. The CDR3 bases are TGTGCCAGCAGCGAACTAGCGGAGCCCTACGAGCAGTACTTC. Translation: CASSELAEPYEQYF.

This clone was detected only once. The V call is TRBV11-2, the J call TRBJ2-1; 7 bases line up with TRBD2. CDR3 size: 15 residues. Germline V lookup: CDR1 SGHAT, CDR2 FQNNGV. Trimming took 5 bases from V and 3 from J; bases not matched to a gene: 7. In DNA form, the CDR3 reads TGTGCCAGCAGCCAGGGAGGGCCAGTCTACAATGAGCAGTTCTTC. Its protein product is CASSQGGPVYNEQFF.

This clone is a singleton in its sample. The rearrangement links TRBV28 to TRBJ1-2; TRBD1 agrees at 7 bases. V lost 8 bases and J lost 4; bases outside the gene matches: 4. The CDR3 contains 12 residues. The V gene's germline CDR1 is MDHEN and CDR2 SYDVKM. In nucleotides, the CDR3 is TGTGCCAGCGTCGACAGGGTCTATGGCTACACCTTC. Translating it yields CASVDRVYGYTF.

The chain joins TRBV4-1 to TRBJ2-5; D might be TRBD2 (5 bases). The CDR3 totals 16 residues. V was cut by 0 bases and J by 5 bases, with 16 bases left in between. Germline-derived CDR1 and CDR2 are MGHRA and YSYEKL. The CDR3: CASSQEGLGLTETQYF. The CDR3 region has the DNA TGCGCCAGCAGCCAAGAAGGGCTCGGACTTACTGAGACCCAGTACTTC.

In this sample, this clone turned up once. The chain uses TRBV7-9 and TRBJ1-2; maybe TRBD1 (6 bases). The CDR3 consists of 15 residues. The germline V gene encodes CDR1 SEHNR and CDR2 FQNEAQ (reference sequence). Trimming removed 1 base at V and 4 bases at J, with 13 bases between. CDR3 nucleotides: TGTGCCAGCAGCTTAGGGCGAGGAGGGGGCTATGGCTACACCTTC. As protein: CASSLGRGGGYGYTF.

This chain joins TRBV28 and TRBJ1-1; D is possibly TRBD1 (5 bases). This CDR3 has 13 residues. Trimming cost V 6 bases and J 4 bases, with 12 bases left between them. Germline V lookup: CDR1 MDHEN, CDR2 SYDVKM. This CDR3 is CASRFREPTEAFF. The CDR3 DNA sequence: TGTGCCAGCAGATTCAGGGAACCCACTGAAGCTTTCTTT.

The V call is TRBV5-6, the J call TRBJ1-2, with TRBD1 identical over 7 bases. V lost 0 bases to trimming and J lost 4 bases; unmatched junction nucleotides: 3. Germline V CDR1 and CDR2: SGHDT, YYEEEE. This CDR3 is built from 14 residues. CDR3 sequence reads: CASSLGSGGYGYTF. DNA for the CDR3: TGTGCCAGCAGCTTGGGTTCAGGGGGCTATGGCTACACCTTC. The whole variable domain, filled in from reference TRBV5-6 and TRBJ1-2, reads DAGVTQSPTHLIKTRGQQVTLRCSPKSGHDTVSWYQQALGQGPQFIFQYYEEEERQRGNFPDRFSGHQFPNYSSELNVNALLLGDSALYLCASSLGSGGYGYTFGSGTRLTVV.

The CDR3 DNA reads as TGTGCCAGCAGCTTGAGGCAGGGCTATGGTTACGAGCAGTACTTC. Translating it yields CASSLRQGYGYEQYF. The J gene is TRBJ2-7, the V gene TRBV5-5, with D tentatively TRBD1 (5 bases). Trimming removed 1 base at V and 4 bases at J, with 15 bases between. This CDR3 comprises 15 residues. Germline V gene sequence: CDR1 SGHKS, CDR2 YYEKEE (reference sequence).

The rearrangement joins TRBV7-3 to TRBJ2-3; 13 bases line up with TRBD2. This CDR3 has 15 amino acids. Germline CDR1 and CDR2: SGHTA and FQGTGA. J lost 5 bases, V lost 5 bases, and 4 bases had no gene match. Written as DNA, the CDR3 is TGTGCCAGCAGCCGACTAGCGGGAGGAGTAGATACGCAGTATTTT. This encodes CASSRLAGGVDTQYF.